Listed below are T cell receptor beta chains from one sample, sequenced in a study of T-cell reconstitution after alpha-beta-depleted transplantation in children. One entry per CDR3 protein, called by TCRdb with MiXCR from the PCR reads. The sample has 700,000 to 850,000 distinct CDR3 sequences; under 20% are singletons. This specimen was PBMCs, mostly from graft donor cells, taken 360 days after TCRalphabeta/CD19-depleted stem cell transplant. The receptors were gathered from a male patient between 10 and 17 years old who had a stem cell transplant for acute lymphoblastic leukemia, so the T cells may come from the graft donor. CDR3s include the opening cysteine and the closing phenylalanine or tryptophan. The D gene is left open where the match is weak. Size is stated for part of the rows, as once, few or many counts, or as a class when the clone is expanded.

D gene,J gene,clone size,V gene,CDR3 DNA,CDR3 protein
TRBD2,TRBJ2-5,many,TRBV5-1,TGCGCCAGCAGCATCAGCGGGACGTGGGAGACCCAGTACTTC,CASSISGTWETQYF
NA,TRBJ2-1,NA,TRBV5-1,TGCGCCAGCAGCTCACCCTCATACAATGAGCAGTTCTTC,CASSSPSYNEQFF
NA,TRBJ2-7,NA,TRBV4-1,TGCGCCAGCAGCCAAGGGCCGGGAGACACCTACGAGCAGTACTTC,CASSQGPGDTYEQYF
NA,TRBJ1-3,NA,TRBV20-1,TGCAGTGCCCTAGAGAGTGTCTGGGGCTCTGGAAACACCATATATTTT,CSALESVWGSGNTIYF
NA,TRBJ2-3,many,TRBV7-8,TGTGCCAGCAGCCCCCCGGGCCAGTTGGTGACTGATACGCAGTATTTT,CASSPPGQLVTDTQYF
TRBD1,TRBJ1-5,NA,TRBV6-5,TGTGCCAGCAGTTACTCAGGGGGCCGGGGTGGCAATCAGCCCCAGCATTTT,CASSYSGGRGGNQPQHF
NA,TRBJ2-7,NA,TRBV29-1,TGCAGCGTTGGCCGGGGCAGGGCCTACGAGCAGTACTTC,CSVGRGRAYEQYF
TRBD1,TRBJ1-1,few,TRBV18,TGTGCCAGCTCACCACCCAGGGGGCCCCCTTCGGGCACTGAAGCTTTCTTT,CASSPPRGPPSGTEAFF
NA,TRBJ2-7,NA,TRBV3-1,TGTGCCAGCAGCCAAGAGAGGGGTTGGTACAGGCCCGACTACGAGCAGTACTTC,CASSQERGWYRPDYEQYF
TRBD2,TRBJ2-1,few,TRBV15,TGTGCCACCAGCCGGGGACTAGCGGGAGGTATGCCACCCGAGCAGTTCTTC,CATSRGLAGGMPPEQFF
TRBD2,TRBJ2-1,NA,TRBV4-2,TGTGCCAGCAGCCAGGGACTAGTTAGAGATTCGGCCAATGAGCAGTTCTTC,CASSQGLVRDSANEQFF
NA,TRBJ2-3,NA,TRBV7-8,TGTGCCAGCAGCTTAGAGAGGGCGGACCGCACAGATACGCAGTATTTT,CASSLERADRTDTQYF
TRBD2,TRBJ2-1,few,TRBV19,TGTGCCAGTGGGGGGGGTCCCTTCAATGAGCAGTTCTTC,CASGGGPFNEQFF
TRBD1,TRBJ2-7,NA,TRBV10-2,TGCGCCAGCAGTCGGGACAGCCTTACGGGGCAGTACTTC,CASSRDSLTGQYF
NA,TRBJ2-3,many,TRBV7-9,TGTGCCAGCAGCTTAGCTGACTCCACAGATACGCAGTATTTT,CASSLADSTDTQYF
NA,TRBJ1-2,NA,TRBV4-1,TGCGCCAGCAGCCCAGGCCCGGGCAGCTATGGCTACACCTTC,CASSPGPGSYGYTF
TRBD1,TRBJ2-7,few,TRBV2,TGTGCCAGCAGAAGGACAGGGGGCGCGGAGTACGAGCAGTACTTC,CASRRTGGAEYEQYF
NA,TRBJ2-3,few,TRBV12-3/TRBV12-4,TGTGCCAGCAGTCCGGACATGCCGGATACGCAGTATTTT,CASSPDMPDTQYF
NA,TRBJ1-4,NA,TRBV30,TGTGCCTGGAGCTCCGATGAAAAACTGTTTTTT,CAWSSDEKLFF
NA,TRBJ2-2,many,TRBV7-2,TGTGCCAGCAGCTCCCTGTCCCTAGGTACCGGGGAGCTGTTTTTT,CASSSLSLGTGELFF
NA,TRBJ1-5,many,TRBV7-2,TGTGCCAGCAGCTTAGTTGGACAGAATAGCAATCAGCCCCAGCATTTT,CASSLVGQNSNQPQHF
TRBD1,TRBJ1-1,NA,TRBV6-1,TGTGCCAGCAAGGACAGGGGGTCGTACACTGAAGCTTTCTTT,CASKDRGSYTEAFF
NA,TRBJ2-4,few,TRBV12-3/TRBV12-4,TGTGCCAGCAGTTCGCCCGGACTCAGGGAGAGCAAAAACATTCAGTACTTC,CASSSPGLRESKNIQYF
TRBD2,TRBJ2-1,NA,TRBV5-1,TGCGCCAGCAGCTTGTGGACTAGTGAGTCCAATGAGCAGTTCTTC,CASSLWTSESNEQFF
NA,TRBJ1-2,NA,TRBV20-1,TGCCAGGGAGGGGGCTACACCTTC,CQGGGYTF
TRBD1,TRBJ2-7,NA,TRBV7-9,TGTGCCAGCAGCTTAAGCTTCAGGGACAGGCCCTACGAGCAGTACTTC,CASSLSFRDRPYEQYF
NA,TRBJ2-5,NA,TRBV18,TGTGCCAGCTCACCCTTTCCCCAAGAGACCCAGTACTTC,CASSPFPQETQYF
TRBD2,TRBJ2-3,NA,TRBV4-1,TGCGCCAGCAGCCAAGATCCCACTAGCGGGGGTCAAAGGACGCAGTATTTT,CASSQDPTSGGQRTQYF
NA,TRBJ2-3,few,TRBV7-6,TGTGCCAGCAGCTTACGGCAGGGGACCTACCGCACAGATACGCAGTATTTT,CASSLRQGTYRTDTQYF
NA,TRBJ2-1,few,TRBV2,TGTGCCAGCAGTGAAGCGCGAGGGAGCTACAATGAGCAGTTCTTC,CASSEARGSYNEQFF
NA,TRBJ1-1,many,TRBV29-1,TGCAGCGTTGATCCGGGTAGGGTTCCCCCTGAAGCTTTCTTT,CSVDPGRVPPEAFF